Included here is one T cell receptor beta chain sequence, with context. Original processing methods: It was from reference gene primer amplification that nucleated cell counts were estimated. The protocol was immunoSEQ multiplex PCR, while the TCRdb copy is restricted to in-frame clones and leaves out a portion. The V and J calls and clone size were taken over from that table, and D and trimming were inferred from the DNA. The sample records about 130,000 clones, approximately 80% being singletons. The data were taken from a study of blood T cell repertoires in COVID-19. The wider study: Acute-phase and convalescent COVID-19 samples originated in the United States, Italy and Spain.

V lost 5 bases, J lost 9 bases, and 8 bases stayed unmatched. This CDR3 region has 15 residues. Germline V gives CDR1 SGHAT, CDR2 FQNNGV. Specimen: peripheral blood. The chain uses TRBV11-2 and TRBJ2-1; 12 nucleotides agree with TRBD2. The source of this sequence is an elderly man with acute or convalescent COVID-19. The CDR3 here is CASSLASGGATEQFF. CDR3 DNA sequence: TGTGCCAGCAGCCTTGCTAGCGGGGGGGCCACTGAGCAGTTCTTC. The variable domain in full, completed from reference TRBV11-2 and TRBJ2-1, reads EAGVAQSPRYKIIEKRQSVAFWCNPISGHATLYWYQQILGQGPKLLIQFQNNGVVDDSQLPKDRFSAERLKGVDSTLKIQPAKLEDSAVYLCASSLASGGATEQFFGPGTRLTVL.